This T cell receptor beta chain is drawn from a study of T cells after yellow fever vaccination. Whole-study results and caveats: Abundant contaminating clonotypes from the bulk population could appear in FACS-sorted repertoires.

A process of 5'RACE template switching, which added a universal primer site and UMIs, was used to make TCR cDNA. TCRdb re-called the 5' RACE reads through MiXCR, storing one row per CDR3 protein. The data hold about 310,000 distinct CDR3 sequences, with around 3.6% observed a single time. This clonotype was detected many times. Its antigen is as yet unknown. CDR3 length: 15 amino acids. J gave up 3 bases and V 6 bases, and 5 bases lay outside the gene matches. This chain connects TRBV12-3 or TRBV12-4 to TRBJ2-3, with 11 positions matching TRBD1. Sequencing was performed on PBMCs, taken on the day of the yellow fever booster vaccination. The sequence was collected from a man between 18 and 35 years old who received the YFV17D yellow fever vaccine. CDR3 DNA: TGTGCCAGCAGCCCGGGACAGGGGGGAACAGATACGCAGTATTTT. Amino acid sequence: CASSPGQGGTDTQYF.